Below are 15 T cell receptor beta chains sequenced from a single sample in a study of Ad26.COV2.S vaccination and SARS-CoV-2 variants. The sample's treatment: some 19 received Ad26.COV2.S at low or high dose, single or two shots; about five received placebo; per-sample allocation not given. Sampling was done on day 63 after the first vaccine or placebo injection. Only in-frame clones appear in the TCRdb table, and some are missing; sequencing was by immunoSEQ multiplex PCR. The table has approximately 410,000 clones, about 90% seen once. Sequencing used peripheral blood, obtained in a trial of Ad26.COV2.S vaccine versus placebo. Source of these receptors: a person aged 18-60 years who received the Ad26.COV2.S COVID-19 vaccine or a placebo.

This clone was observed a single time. DNA for the CDR3: TGTGCCAGCAGCCCCGGAGTGGGTCGGGCAGATACGCAGTATTTT. Translating gives CASSPGVGRADTQYF. The chain recombines TRBV3-1 (or the pseudogene TRBV3-2) with TRBJ2-3; no firm D call. CDR3 length: 15 amino acids. Trimming left V 4 bases short and J 4 bases short, with 15 bases between. Per the germline V gene, CDR1 is LGHDT and CDR2 is YNNKEL (reference sequence).

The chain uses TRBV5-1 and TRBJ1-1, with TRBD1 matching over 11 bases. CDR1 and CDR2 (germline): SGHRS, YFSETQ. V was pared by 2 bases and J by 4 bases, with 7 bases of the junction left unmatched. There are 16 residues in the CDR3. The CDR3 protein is CASSFWTGGGITEAFF. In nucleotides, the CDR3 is TGCGCCAGCAGCTTTTGGACAGGGGGCGGTATCACTGAAGCTTTCTTT.

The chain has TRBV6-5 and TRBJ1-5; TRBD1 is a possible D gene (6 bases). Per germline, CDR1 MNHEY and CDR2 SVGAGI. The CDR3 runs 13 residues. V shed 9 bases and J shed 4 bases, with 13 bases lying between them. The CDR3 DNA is TGTGCCAGTCGACAGGCAACTAATCAGCCCCAGCATTTT. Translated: CASRQATNQPQHF.

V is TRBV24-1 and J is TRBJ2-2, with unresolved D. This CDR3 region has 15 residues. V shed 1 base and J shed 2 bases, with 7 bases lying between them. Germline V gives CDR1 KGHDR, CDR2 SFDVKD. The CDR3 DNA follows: TGTGCCACCAGTGATTTCTTGGTAAACACCGGGGAGCTGTTTTTT. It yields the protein CATSDFLVNTGELFF.

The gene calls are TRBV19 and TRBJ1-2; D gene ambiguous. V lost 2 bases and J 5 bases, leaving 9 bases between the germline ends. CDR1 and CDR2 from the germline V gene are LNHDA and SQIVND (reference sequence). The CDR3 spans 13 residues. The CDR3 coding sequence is TGTGCCAGTAGTATAACGCTGAGATATGGCTACACCTTC. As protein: CASSITLRYGYTF.

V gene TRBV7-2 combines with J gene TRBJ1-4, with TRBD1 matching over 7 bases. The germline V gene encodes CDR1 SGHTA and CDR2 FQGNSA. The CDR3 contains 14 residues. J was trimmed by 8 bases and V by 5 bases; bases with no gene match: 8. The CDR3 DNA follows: TGTGCCAGCAGCCCGGACAGGCTTCGCGAAAAACTGTTTTTT. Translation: CASSPDRLREKLFF.

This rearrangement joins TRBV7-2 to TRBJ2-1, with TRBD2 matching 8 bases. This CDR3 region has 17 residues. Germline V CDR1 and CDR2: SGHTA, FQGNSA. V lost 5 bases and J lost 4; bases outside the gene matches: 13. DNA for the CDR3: TGTGCCAGCAGCCTCGACGGGGGGGCCCTAGGTTACAATGAGCAGTTCTTC. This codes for CASSLDGGALGYNEQFF.

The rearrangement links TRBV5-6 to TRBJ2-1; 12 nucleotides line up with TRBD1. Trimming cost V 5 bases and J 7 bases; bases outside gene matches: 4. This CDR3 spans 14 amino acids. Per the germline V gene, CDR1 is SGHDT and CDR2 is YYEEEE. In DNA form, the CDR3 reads TGTGCCAGCAGTATGGGACAGGGGGCAAATGAGCAGTTCTTC. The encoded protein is CASSMGQGANEQFF.

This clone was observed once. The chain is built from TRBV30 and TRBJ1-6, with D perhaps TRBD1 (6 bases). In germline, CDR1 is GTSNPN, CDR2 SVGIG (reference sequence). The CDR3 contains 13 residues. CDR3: CAVRGEGNSPLHF. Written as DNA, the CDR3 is TGTGCAGTCAGGGGTGAAGGAAATTCACCCCTCCACTTT.

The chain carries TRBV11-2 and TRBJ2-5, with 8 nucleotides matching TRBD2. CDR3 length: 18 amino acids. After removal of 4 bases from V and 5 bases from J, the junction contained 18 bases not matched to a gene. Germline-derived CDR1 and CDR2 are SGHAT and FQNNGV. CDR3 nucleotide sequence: TGTGCCAGCAGCTCCCTCGCGATAGCGGGGCCACCCCGGGAGACCCAGTACTTC. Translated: CASSSLAIAGPPRETQYF.

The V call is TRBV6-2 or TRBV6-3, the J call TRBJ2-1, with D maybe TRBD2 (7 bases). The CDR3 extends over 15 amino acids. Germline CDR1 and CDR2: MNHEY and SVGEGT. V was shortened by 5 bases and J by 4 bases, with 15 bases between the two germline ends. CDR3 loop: CASSPGGGPYNEQFF. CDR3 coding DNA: TGTGCCAGCAGTCCAGGCGGGGGCCCGTACAATGAGCAGTTCTTC.

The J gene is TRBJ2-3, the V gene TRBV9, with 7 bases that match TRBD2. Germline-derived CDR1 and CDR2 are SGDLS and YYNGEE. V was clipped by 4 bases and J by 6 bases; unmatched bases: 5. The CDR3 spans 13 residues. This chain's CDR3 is CASSLARGDTQYF. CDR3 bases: TGTGCCAGCAGCCTGGCGCGGGGGGATACGCAGTATTTT.

CDR3 in DNA: TGTGCCAGCAGTTTATTTGGTGGGACAGGGTTCCACAATGAGCAGTTCTTC. Translated, it gives CASSLFGGTGFHNEQFF. This chain joins TRBV27 and TRBJ2-1, with 9 bases lining up with TRBD1. The CDR3 is 17 residues long. V lost 1 base, J lost 5 bases, and 9 bases stayed unmatched. Germline V gene lookup returns CDR1 MNHEY and CDR2 SMNVEV (reference sequence).

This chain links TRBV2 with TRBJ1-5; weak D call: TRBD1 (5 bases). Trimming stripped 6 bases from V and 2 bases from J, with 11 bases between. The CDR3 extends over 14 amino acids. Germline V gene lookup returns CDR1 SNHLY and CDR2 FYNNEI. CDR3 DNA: TGTGCCAGCAGGTGGGGCCTGGGCAATCAGCCCCAGCATTTT. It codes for CASRWGLGNQPQHF.

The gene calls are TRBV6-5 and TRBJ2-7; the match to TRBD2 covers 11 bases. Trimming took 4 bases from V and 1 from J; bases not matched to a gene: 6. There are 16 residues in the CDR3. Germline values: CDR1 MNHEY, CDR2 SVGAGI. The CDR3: CASSSTGLAGSYEQYF. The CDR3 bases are TGTGCCAGCAGTTCCACCGGACTAGCGGGTTCCTACGAGCAGTACTTC.